The rows below give T cell receptor beta chains drawn from one sample of a study of blood T cells in healthy people across ages. TCRdb analysed the 5' RACE reads with MiXCR anew, one entry per CDR3 protein. This sample yields more than 700,000 distinct CDR3 sequences, of which approximately 55% are seen a single time; around 41% belongs to the top ten. The sequenced material came from blood. These receptors came from a man older than 75 in good health. The CDR3 runs from the conserved cysteine through the conserved F or W. The D gene is left open where the match is weak. A row's size may be missing; if present it is once, few, many or a size class.

TRBV20-1	TRBJ2-1	NA	NA	CSARGVAGPYNEQFF	TGCAGTGCTAGAGGGGTGGCGGGACCCTACAATGAGCAGTTCTTC
TRBV5-1	TRBJ2-5	NA	NA	CASSHSDREGETQYF	TGCGCCAGCAGCCATTCGGACAGGGAGGGAGAGACCCAGTACTTC
TRBV7-3	TRBJ1-1	NA	NA	CASSLTGQVGAEAFF	TGTGCCAGCAGCTTAACAGGCCAGGTGGGGGCTGAAGCTTTCTTT
TRBV7-2	TRBJ2-5	NA	NA	CASSLVLGGETQYF	TGTGCCAGCAGCTTAGTTCTGGGGGGAGAGACCCAGTACTTC
TRBV6-5	TRBJ2-3	NA	NA	CASSRDSFTDTQYF	TGTGCCAGCAGTAGGGACTCCTTCACAGATACGCAGTATTTT
TRBV18	TRBJ2-1	NA	TRBD2	CASSPLGAASGEGYNEQFF	TGTGCCAGCTCACCGCTAGGGGCAGCTAGCGGTGAGGGCTACAATGAGCAGTTCTTC
TRBV5-1	TRBJ2-7	few	TRBD2	CASSRRGESSYEQYF	TGCGCCAGCAGCAGGCGGGGGGAGTCGTCCTACGAGCAGTACTTC
TRBV16	TRBJ1-1	NA	NA	CASSRGDGEAFF	TGTGCCAGCAGCCGGGGGGACGGTGAAGCTTTCTTT
TRBV7-2	TRBJ1-2	few	NA	CASSLMAGPIANYGYTF	TGTGCCAGCAGCTTAATGGCGGGGCCCATAGCTAACTATGGCTACACCTTC
TRBV2	TRBJ2-7	once	TRBD1	CASSVGTGGPYEQYF	TGTGCCAGCAGTGTTGGGACAGGGGGCCCCTACGAGCAGTACTTC
TRBV18	TRBJ2-3	few	TRBD1	CASSRPGQGRTQYF	TGTGCCAGCTCACGTCCGGGACAGGGAAGGACGCAGTATTTT
TRBV10-3	TRBJ1-4	NA	NA	CAISDGEKLFF	TGTGCCATCAGTGACGGTGAAAAACTGTTTTTT
TRBV20-1	TRBJ1-4	once	NA	CSARGVVNEKLFF	TGCAGTGCCCGAGGTGTAGTTAATGAAAAACTGTTTTTT
TRBV29-1	TRBJ1-4	few	NA	CSVRGLGTNEKLFF	TGCAGCGTTCGAGGGTTAGGAACTAATGAAAAACTGTTTTTT
TRBV28	TRBJ1-2	NA	NA	CASSWADGYTF	TGTGCCAGCAGTTGGGCAGATGGCTACACCTTC
TRBV20-1	TRBJ2-1	once	NA	CSAELEVGASQFF	TGCAGTGCTGAATTAGAGGTCGGGGCATCGCAGTTCTTC
TRBV20-1	TRBJ2-2	once	NA	CSARDPLSNTGELFF	TGCAGTGCTAGAGACCCGCTTTCGAACACCGGGGAGCTGTTTTTT